This entry lists 32 T cell receptor beta chains sequenced from one sample in a study of tumor-infiltrating lymphocytes in primary liver carcinoma. DNA and RNA were both co-extracted from about 19-30 mg of bulk tissue that had not been sorted. With roughly 0.5 ug total RNA as template and a constant-region primer, TCR beta cDNA was made. ARM-PCR was slightly modified, and three nested multiplex PCR rounds with it gave rise to the TCR beta libraries. The first two PCR rounds used TRBV1-TRBV30 primers with a Cbeta primer, 10 cycles each. TCRdb processed the multiplex PCR reads anew with MiXCR; each CDR3 protein has one entry. The sample includes roughly 80,000 distinct CDR3 sequences, 65% to 75% of them seen just once. Sequenced: tumor-adjacent normal liver tissue. The source is a man aged 35 to 55 with primary liver carcinoma and hepatitis B virus infection.

Concerning this clonotype: The CDR3 carries no conserved terminal phenylalanine or tryptophan, so it likely arises from a read error. The chain joins TRBV11-2 to TRBJ2-2, with D hard to call. The germline V gene encodes CDR1 SGHAT and CDR2 FQNNGV. The CDR3 totals 15 residues. DNA for the CDR3: TGTGCCAGCAGCCTAGATACCGTAGGCACCTGGGAGCTGTTTATT. The encoded protein is CASSLDTVGTWELFI.

In the case of this clonotype: One junction end disagrees with the germline gene, perhaps due to a read error. The V and J genes are TRBV12-3 or TRBV12-4 and TRBJ2-5; D may be TRBD1 (6 bases). The CDR3 runs 15 residues. CDR3 residues: CVSSLVAWGRETQYF. The CDR3 nucleotides read TGTGTCAGCAGTTTAGTCGCCTGGGGGCGGGAGACCCAGTACTTC.

This clonotype was detected many times. This chain uses TRBV29-1 with TRBJ2-3; D possibly corresponds to TRBD1 (5 bases). This CDR3 spans 14 amino acids. Germline loops: CDR1 SQVTM, CDR2 ANQGSEA. Trimming stripped 7 bases from V and 2 bases from J, with 16 bases between. This chain's CDR3 is CSAAAQGVTDTQYF. The DNA of the CDR3 is TGCAGCGCCGCGGCCCAGGGCGTCACAGATACGCAGTATTTT.

Details on this clonotype: A much larger clone differs by one base, so this may be a read error. This chain joins TRBV29-1 and TRBJ1-3; 7 bases fit TRBD1. Germline V gene lookup returns CDR1 SQVTM and CDR2 ANQGSEA. J gave up 7 bases and V 3 bases, and 9 bases lay outside the gene matches. This CDR3 is 14 amino acids long. The CDR3, as DNA: TGCAGCGTTGAGGGGGGGACAGTGATGAACACCATATATTTT. This encodes CSVEGGTVMNTIYF.

The rearrangement joins TRBV11-2 to TRBJ2-7, with 10 bases that match TRBD1. V lost 1 base and J lost 1; bases outside the gene matches: 10. Germline CDR1 SGHAT, CDR2 FQNNGV. The CDR3 runs 18 residues. CDR3 bases: TGTGCCAGCAGCTTAGTTGCGTCGAGACAGGGGGCATCCTACGAGCAGTACTTC. This translates into CASSLVASRQGASYEQYF.

This clonotype was recorded at least ten times. This sequence joins TRBV5-6 and TRBJ1-5, with a possible D match to TRBD1 (6 bases). The ends were cut back, 3 bases at V and 5 bases at J, with 15 bases in the middle. The CDR3 is made up of 15 amino acids. Germline CDR1 and CDR2: SGHDT and YYEEEE. The CDR3 nucleotides are TGTGCCAGCAGCTCTACTTGGGGGGGCGATCAGCCCCAGCATTTT. This encodes CASSSTWGGDQPQHF.

This clonotype was recorded only once. The junction departs from the called germline gene at one end, perhaps through a read error. The chain recombines TRBV5-4 with TRBJ2-2; perhaps TRBD2 as D (6 bases). The CDR3 runs to 16 residues. Germline CDR1 SGHNT, CDR2 YYREEE (reference sequence). The DNA of the CDR3 is TGCGCCAGCAGCCCGGATGGCGGGGTGAACACCGTGGAGTTGTTTTTT. The encoded protein is CASSPDGGVNTVELFF.

Worth noting for this clonotype: A much larger clone differs by one base, so this may be a read error. The chain carries TRBV11-2 and TRBJ2-7; possibly TRBD1 for D (5 bases). This CDR3 region has 14 residues. Trimming removed 11 bases at V and 2 bases at J, with 19 bases between. Germline CDR1 SGHAT, CDR2 FQNNGV. The CDR3 reads CADSLDGVAYEQYF. For the CDR3, the DNA is TGTGCCGACAGCTTAGATGGAGTTGCCTACGAGCAGTACTTC.

A word on this clonotype: One junction end disagrees with the germline gene, perhaps due to a read error. The chain uses TRBV6-2 or TRBV6-3 and TRBJ2-7, with TRBD2 identical over 13 bases. The CDR3 totals 17 residues. Germline CDR1 MNHEY, CDR2 SVGEGT. The CDR3 sequence is CTSGYSFGLAGAYEQYF. The CDR3 bases are TGTACCAGCGGTTACTCTTTTGGACTAGCGGGAGCCTACGAGCAGTACTTC.

About this clonotype: The junction shows a germline mismatch at one end, possibly a read error. The CDR3 reads CTSSTVTSGAYNEQFF. The CDR3 DNA sequence: TGCACCAGCAGTACCGTGACTAGCGGAGCGTACAATGAGCAGTTTTTC. This sequence joins TRBV10-1 and TRBJ2-1; 9 nucleotides align to TRBD2. Germline CDR1 is WNHNN and CDR2 is SYGVQD (reference sequence). The CDR3 is 16 amino acids.

This chain joins TRBV6-1 and TRBJ2-7; 11 bases map to TRBD2. The CDR3 loop spans 18 amino acids. Germline values: CDR1 MNHNS, CDR2 SASEGT. Trimming removed 10 bases from V and 6 bases from J; junction bases left unmatched: 23. The CDR3 here is CANIEGLAGGRTYGEQYF. The CDR3 region has the DNA TGTGCCAACATTGAAGGACTAGCGGGCGGGAGGACGTACGGCGAGCAGTACTTC.

Worth noting for this clonotype: This is likely a read error, given that the CDR3 carries no conserved phenylalanine or tryptophan at its end. The DNA is omitted, as the CDR3 cannot be located on it reliably, and the CDR3 follows TCRdb's listing. The V and J genes are TRBV11-2 and TRBJ2-2; whether TRBD1, the table's D call, matches the DNA was not checked. The CDR3 totals 15 residues, both ends included. Germline CDR1 is SGHAT and CDR2 is FQNNGV. CDR3 sequence reads: CANSSGDSNTGELLL.

The chain couples TRBV21-1 to TRBJ2-1; the table's D gene call, TRBD2, was not cross checked with the DNA. TRBV21-1 is noted as a pseudogene. The CDR3 consists of 16 residues. The CDR3 sequence is CASSKGTSGCGNERFF. CDR3 coding DNA: TGTGCCAGCAGCAAAGGGACTAGCGGGTGTGGAAATGAGCGGTTCTTC.

The rearrangement links TRBV5-5 to TRBJ2-5; no clear D. CDR1 is SGHKS and CDR2 is YYEKEE in the germline V gene (reference sequence). Trimming shortened V by 1 base and J by 4 bases, and 8 bases separated the two germline ends. This CDR3 region has 13 residues. The CDR3 region is CASSLYGRETQYF. For the CDR3, the DNA is TGTGCCAGCAGCTTGTACGGCCGAGAGACCCAGTACTTC.

This clonotype was recorded only once. The J gene is TRBJ2-1, the V gene TRBV6-2 or TRBV6-3; D possibly corresponds to TRBD2 (6 bases). Trimming removed 8 bases at V and 9 bases at J, with 23 bases between. CDR3 length: 15 amino acids. The V gene's germline CDR1 is MNHEY and CDR2 SVGEGT. CDR3 residues: CASSSAGTEGFEQFF. CDR3 coding DNA: TGTGCCAGCTCTAGTGCGGGGACGGAGGGCTTTGAGCAGTTCTTC.

A remark on this clonotype: One end of the junction varies from germline; a read error may be responsible. CDR3 in DNA: TGTACCAGCAGCTTAGATCCGTGGTCTAGCGGGAGAGGAGAGACCCGATACTTC. It specifies CTSSLDPWSSGRGETRYF. J is TRBJ2-5 and V is TRBV11-2, with TRBD2 matching 10 bases. Germline CDR1 and CDR2: SGHAT and FQNNGV. CDR3 length: 18 amino acids.

Remarks on this clonotype: This may arise from a read error, as a much more abundant clone is one base away. The chain recombines TRBV6-2 or TRBV6-3 with TRBJ2-7; 8 positions match TRBD2. The length of the CDR3 is 14 residues. The germline gives CDR1 MNHEY, CDR2 SVGEGT. Germline trimming cut 8 bases from V and 6 bases from J; bases unmatched to any gene: 12. CDR3 in amino acids: CASFTGTRYVEQYF. The CDR3 DNA follows: TGTGCCAGCTTCACCGGGACTAGATATGTCGAGCAGTACTTC.

Ten or more counts support this clonotype. The V gene is TRBV7-9, the J gene TRBJ1-1; possible D gene TRBD1, 5 bases. CDR1 is SEHNR and CDR2 is FQNEAQ in the germline V gene (reference sequence). The CDR3 has 13 amino acids. V lost 7 bases and J lost 0, with 9 bases in between. The CDR3 DNA reads TGTGCCAGCACCAGGGTCTTGAACACTGAAGCTTTCTTT. It encodes CASTRVLNTEAFF.

A note on this clonotype: The conserved closing phenylalanine or tryptophan is absent in this CDR3, likely reflecting a read error. The DNA is left out, because the CDR3 cannot be placed on it with certainty; the CDR3 is given as TCRdb lists it. The chain employs TRBV4-1 and TRBJ1-1. The CDR3 spans 15 residues, counting both ends. The V gene's germline CDR1 is MGHRA and CDR2 YSYEKL. The CDR3 spells CASSQAGWGNTEAFV.

A note on this clonotype: The conserved closing phenylalanine or tryptophan is absent in this CDR3, likely reflecting a read error. The chain joins TRBV11-1 to TRBJ2-7; 7 nucleotides match TRBD1. J lost 3 bases, V lost 2 bases, and 4 bases had no gene match. The V gene's germline CDR1 is SGHAT and CDR2 FQDESV (reference sequence). This CDR3 has 14 amino acids. CDR3 DNA: TGTGCCAGCAGCTTACGGACAGGCGTCTACGAGCAGTACTCC. Its protein product is CASSLRTGVYEQYS.

With respect to this clonotype: Relative to the germline gene, one junction end is altered; a read error may explain this. The gene calls are TRBV29-1 and TRBJ2-5, with D possibly matching TRBD2 (6 bases). The length of the CDR3 is 14 residues. Per germline, CDR1 SQVTM and CDR2 ANQGSEA. CDR3 DNA sequence: TGCAGCGTTGGTGGCCCCGGACTACAAGAGATCCAGTACTTC. This encodes CSVGGPGLQEIQYF.

The gene calls are TRBV12-3 or TRBV12-4 and TRBJ2-1; 7 bases agree with TRBD1. J gave up 6 bases and V 8 bases, and 7 bases lay outside the gene matches. The CDR3 length is 13 residues. CDR3 bases: TGTGCCAGCTGGCCGACAGGGCGCAATGAGCAGTTCTTC. This codes for CASWPTGRNEQFF.

In its sample, this clonotype was seen many times. The chain's CDR3 is CSVEATGLAAFF. The CDR3 bases are TGCAGCGTTGAGGCAACAGGGTTAGCAGCTTTCTTT. The chain combines TRBV29-1 with TRBJ1-1, with D possibly TRBD1 on 6 matching bases. The CDR3 totals 12 residues. V lost 3 bases to trimming and J lost 10 bases, with 15 bases between them. Germline lookup yields CDR1 SQVTM and CDR2 ANQGSEA.

On this clonotype itself: At one of its ends the junction is not consistent with the germline gene, which may arise from a read error. The chain couples TRBV11-2 to TRBJ2-5; TRBD1 matches 9 bases. Germline CDR1 is SGHAT and CDR2 is FQNNGV. The CDR3 sequence is 15 residues long. The CDR3 spells CASNLIWTGEETQYF. CDR3 bases: TGTGCCAGCAACTTAATTTGGACAGGGGAAGAGACACAGTACTTC. Using reference TRBV11-2 and TRBJ2-5 for the parts outside the CDR3, the full variable domain is EAGVAQSPRYKIIEKRQSVAFWCNPISGHATLYWYQQILGQGPKLLIQFQNNGVVDDSQLPKDRFSAERLKGVDSTLKIQPAKLEDSAVYLCASNLIWTGEETQYFGPGTRLLVL.

The V call is TRBV30, the J call TRBJ2-2; TRBD1 matches 8 bases. Germline loops: CDR1 GTSNPN, CDR2 SVGIG (reference sequence). The CDR3 is 15 amino acids. V shed 6 bases and J 7 bases; nucleotides not matched to a gene: 13. The CDR3, as DNA: TGTGCCTGTAATGGGGCAGGGGGCTTTGTCGGGGAGCTGTTTTTT. This gives the protein CACNGAGGFVGELFF.

The table lists this clonotype with a few counts. The rearrangement uses TRBV20-1 and TRBJ2-5, with a possible D match to TRBD1 (6 bases). V was shortened by 4 bases and J by 5 bases, with 20 bases between the two germline ends. From germline, CDR1 is DFQATT and CDR2 SNEGSKA (reference sequence). The CDR3 runs to 15 residues. CDR3 nucleotide sequence: TGCAGTGCTATCTTACCGGGACACCGAGGGGAGACCCAGTACTTC. Protein: CSAILPGHRGETQYF.

The chain employs TRBV12-3 or TRBV12-4 and TRBJ1-1; possible D gene TRBD1, 5 bases. The CDR3 extends over 13 amino acids. V was shortened by 6 bases and J by 5 bases, with 13 bases between the two germline ends. CDR3 residues: CASRSEGLTEAFF. The DNA for the CDR3 is TGTGCCAGCAGGAGCGAGGGGTTAACTGAAGCTTTCTTT.

In regard to this clonotype: A much bigger clone sits one base away, suggesting this may be a read error. The final CDR3 position lacks the conserved phenylalanine or tryptophan, pointing to a likely read error. The chain combines TRBV28 with TRBJ2-3; 12 bases align to TRBD2. Germline lookup yields CDR1 MDHEN and CDR2 SYDVKM. The CDR3 runs to 18 residues. The V segment lost 6 bases and the J segment 1 base; nucleotides outside the gene matches: 11. CDR3 residues: CASSPLAGGDSGTDTQYL. CDR3 DNA sequence: TGTGCCAGCAGCCCACTAGCGGGAGGTGACAGTGGCACAGATACGCAGTATCTT.

Comments on this clonotype: One end of the junction is discordant with germline, which a read error may explain. The chain uses TRBV29-1 and TRBJ1-2; 7 nucleotides agree with TRBD1. The CDR3 runs 11 residues. In germline, CDR1 is SQVTM, CDR2 ANQGSEA. The CDR3 region is CSVQGGGGYAF. CDR3 bases: TGCAGCGTCCAGGGGGGAGGGGGCTACGCCTTC.

This clonotype is categorized as medium-sized. This chain uses TRBV10-3 with TRBJ2-7; D is unclear. The germline V gene encodes CDR1 ENHRY and CDR2 SYGVKD. The CDR3 is 13 residues long. V shed 6 bases and J shed 6 bases, with 15 bases lying between them. CDR3 amino acids: CAIRDQSPSEQYF. DNA for the CDR3: TGTGCCATCAGGGACCAATCGCCCTCCGAGCAGTACTTC.

Note on this clonotype: One end of the junction is discordant with germline, which a read error may explain. This chain links TRBV4-1 with TRBJ2-3; D is unresolved. This CDR3 region has 16 residues. Germline CDR1 and CDR2: MGHRA and YSYEKL. CDR3 in DNA: TGCGCCAGCAGGCAAGATTGGTTGGGGTGGGCAGATACGCAGTATTTT. This sequence encodes CASRQDWLGWADTQYF.

The count of this clonotype is one. The CDR3 spells CASSMGFRGYTF. The CDR3 DNA is TGTGCCAGTAGTATGGGTTTTCGTGGCTACACCTTC. The rearrangement joins TRBV19 to TRBJ1-2; D remains unclear. Trimming removed 3 bases from V and 7 bases from J, with 9 bases in between. The CDR3 runs 12 residues. Germline CDR1 and CDR2: LNHDA and SQIVND (reference sequence).